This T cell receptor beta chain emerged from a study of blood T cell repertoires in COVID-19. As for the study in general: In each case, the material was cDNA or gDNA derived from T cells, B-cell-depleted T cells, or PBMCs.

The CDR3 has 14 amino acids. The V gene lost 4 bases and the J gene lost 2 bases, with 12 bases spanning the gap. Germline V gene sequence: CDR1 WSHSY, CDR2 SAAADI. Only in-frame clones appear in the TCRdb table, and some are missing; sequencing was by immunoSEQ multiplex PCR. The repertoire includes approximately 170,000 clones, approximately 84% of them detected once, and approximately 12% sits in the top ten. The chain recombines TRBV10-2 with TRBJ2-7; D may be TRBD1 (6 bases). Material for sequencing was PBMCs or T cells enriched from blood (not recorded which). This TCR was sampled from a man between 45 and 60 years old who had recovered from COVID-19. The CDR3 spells CASSADSPAYEQYF. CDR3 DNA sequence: TGCGCCAGCAGTGCGGACAGCCCGGCCTACGAGCAGTACTTC.